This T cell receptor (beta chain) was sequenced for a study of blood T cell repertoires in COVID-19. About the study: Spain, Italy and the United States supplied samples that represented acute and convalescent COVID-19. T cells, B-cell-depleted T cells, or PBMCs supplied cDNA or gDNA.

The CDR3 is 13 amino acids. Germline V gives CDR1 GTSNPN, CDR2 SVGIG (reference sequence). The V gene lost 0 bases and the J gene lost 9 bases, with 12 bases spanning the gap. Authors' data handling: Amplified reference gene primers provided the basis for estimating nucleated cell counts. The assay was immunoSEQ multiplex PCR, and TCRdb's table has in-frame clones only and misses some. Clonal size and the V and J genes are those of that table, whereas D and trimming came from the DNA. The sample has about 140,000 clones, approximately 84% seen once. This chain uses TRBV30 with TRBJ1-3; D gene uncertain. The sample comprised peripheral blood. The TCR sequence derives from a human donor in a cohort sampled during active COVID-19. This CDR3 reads CAWSVSVVGTIYF. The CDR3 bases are TGTGCCTGGAGTGTAAGCGTGGTCGGCACCATATATTTT. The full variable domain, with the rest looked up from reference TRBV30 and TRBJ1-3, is SQTIHQWPATLVQPVGSPLSLECTVEGTSNPNLYWYRQAAGRGLQLLFYSVGIGQISSEVPQNLSASRPQDRQFILSSKKLLLSDSGFYLCAWSVSVVGTIYFGEGSWLTVV.